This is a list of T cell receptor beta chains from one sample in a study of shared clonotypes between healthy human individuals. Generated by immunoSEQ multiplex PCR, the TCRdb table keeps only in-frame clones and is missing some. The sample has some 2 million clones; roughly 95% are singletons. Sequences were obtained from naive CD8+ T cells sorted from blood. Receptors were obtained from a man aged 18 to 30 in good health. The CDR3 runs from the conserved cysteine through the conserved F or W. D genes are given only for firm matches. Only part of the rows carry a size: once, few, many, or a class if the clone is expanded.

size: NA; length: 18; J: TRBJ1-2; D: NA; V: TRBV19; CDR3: CASSIELGNDVTLYGYTF; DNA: TGTGCCAGTAGTATAGAACTAGGGAACGACGTAACCCTCTATGGCTACACCTTC
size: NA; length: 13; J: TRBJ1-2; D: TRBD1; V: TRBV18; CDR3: CASSPPGGYGYTF; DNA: TGTGCCAGCTCACCTCCAGGGGGTTATGGCTACACCTTC
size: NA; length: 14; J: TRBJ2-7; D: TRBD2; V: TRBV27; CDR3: CASRPGGTYYEQYF; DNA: TGTGCCAGCCGCCCGGGAGGGACCTACTACGAGCAGTACTTC
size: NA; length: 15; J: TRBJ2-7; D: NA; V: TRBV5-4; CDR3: CASSGSGTLSYEQYF; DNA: TGTGCCAGCAGCGGGAGTGGGACACTCTCCTACGAGCAGTACTTC
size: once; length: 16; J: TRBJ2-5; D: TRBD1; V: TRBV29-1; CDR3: CSVEPGQGAIAETQYF; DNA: TGCAGCGTTGAACCTGGACAGGGGGCGATCGCCGAGACCCAGTACTTC
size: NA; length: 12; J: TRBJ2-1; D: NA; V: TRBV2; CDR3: CASSEETNEQFF; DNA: TGTGCCAGCAGTGAAGAAACAAATGAGCAGTTCTTC
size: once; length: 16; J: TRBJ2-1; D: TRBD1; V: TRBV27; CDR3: CASSPLDRASYNEQFF; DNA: TGTGCCAGCAGCCCTCTCGACAGGGCCTCCTACAATGAGCAGTTCTTC
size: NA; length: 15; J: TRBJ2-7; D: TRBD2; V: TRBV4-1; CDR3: CASSQGREASYEQYF; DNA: TGCGCCAGCAGCCAAGGGCGGGAGGCCTCCTACGAGCAGTACTTC
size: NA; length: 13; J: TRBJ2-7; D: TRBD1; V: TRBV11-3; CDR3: CASSSRQGYEQYF; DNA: TGTGCCAGCAGCTCGAGACAGGGCTACGAGCAGTACTTC
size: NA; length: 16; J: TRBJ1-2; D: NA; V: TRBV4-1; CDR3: CASSQDESQVPYGYTF; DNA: TGCGCCAGCAGCCAAGACGAGAGCCAAGTCCCGTATGGCTACACCTTC
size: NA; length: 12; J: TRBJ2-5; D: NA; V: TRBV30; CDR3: CAWNWNQETQYF; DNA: TGTGCCTGGAATTGGAACCAAGAGACCCAGTACTTC
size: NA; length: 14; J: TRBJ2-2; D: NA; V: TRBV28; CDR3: CASSVTGLGGELFF; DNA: TGTGCCAGCAGTGTAACAGGGCTGGGCGGGGAGCTGTTTTTT
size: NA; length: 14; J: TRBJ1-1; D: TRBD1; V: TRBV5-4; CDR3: CASTLKGTGVEAFF; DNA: TGTGCCAGCACCTTGAAGGGGACAGGAGTTGAAGCTTTCTTT
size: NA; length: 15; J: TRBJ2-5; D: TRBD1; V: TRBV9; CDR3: CASSAGQGGRETQYF; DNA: TGTGCCAGCAGCGCCGGACAGGGGGGTCGAGAGACCCAGTACTTC
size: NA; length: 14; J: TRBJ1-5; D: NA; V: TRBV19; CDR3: CASMSRESNQPQHF; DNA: TGTGCCAGTATGTCCAGGGAAAGCAATCAGCCCCAGCATTTT
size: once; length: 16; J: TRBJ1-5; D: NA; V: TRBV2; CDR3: CASRARTADSNQPQHF; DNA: TGTGCCAGCAGAGCTCGGACAGCCGATAGCAATCAGCCCCAGCATTTT
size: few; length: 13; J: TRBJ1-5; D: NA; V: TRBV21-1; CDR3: CASSRDNNQPQHF; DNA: TGTGCCAGCAGCAGGGACAACAATCAGCCCCAGCATTTT
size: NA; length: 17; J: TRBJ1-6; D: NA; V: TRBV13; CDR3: CASSPGGRPSYNSPLHF; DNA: TGTGCCAGCAGCCCCGGGGGCCGGCCCTCCTATAATTCACCCCTCCACTTT
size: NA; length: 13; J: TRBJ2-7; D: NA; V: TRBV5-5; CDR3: CASSLAWAAEQYF; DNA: TGTGCCAGCAGCTTGGCCTGGGCAGCCGAGCAGTACTTC
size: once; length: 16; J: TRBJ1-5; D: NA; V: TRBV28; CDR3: CASSLEPTGRNQPQHF; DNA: TGTGCCAGCAGTTTAGAACCCACTGGACGCAATCAGCCCCAGCATTTT
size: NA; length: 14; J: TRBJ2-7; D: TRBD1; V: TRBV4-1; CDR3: CASSQTTGGFEQYF; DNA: TGCGCCAGCAGCCAAACCACAGGGGGCTTCGAGCAGTACTTC
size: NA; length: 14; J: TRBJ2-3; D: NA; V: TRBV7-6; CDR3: CASSLAGETDTQYF; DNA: TGTGCCAGCAGCTTAGCGGGGGAAACAGATACGCAGTATTTT
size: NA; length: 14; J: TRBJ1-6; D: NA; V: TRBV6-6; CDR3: CASSYGEVRSPLHF; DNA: TGTGCCAGCAGTTACGGGGAGGTGCGTTCACCCCTCCACTTT
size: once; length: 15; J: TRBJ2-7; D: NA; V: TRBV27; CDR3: CASSTSGSGSYEQYF; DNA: TGTGCCAGCAGTACTTCAGGCTCAGGGTCCTACGAGCAGTACTTC
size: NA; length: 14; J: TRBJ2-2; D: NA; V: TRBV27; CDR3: CASSLSATPGELFF; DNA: TGTGCCAGCAGTTTATCCGCTACCCCCGGGGAGCTGTTTTTT
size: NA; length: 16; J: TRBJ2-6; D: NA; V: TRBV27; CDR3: CASSFLGVAGANVLTF; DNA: TGTGCCAGCAGTTTTCTTGGGGTCGCCGGGGCCAACGTCCTGACTTTC